This record covers a single T cell receptor (beta chain). The antigen remains undetermined. This specimen belongs to a study of cytomegalovirus exposure and HLA in healthy donors. Study results and caveats: About 150 TCR beta chains were listed as cytomegalovirus-associated. TRBV6-2, TRBV6-3 and other indistinguishable V segments were excluded. Rare TCR sequences predominated, though certain public TCRs were found in many donors.

The CDR3 is 15 residues long. Germline-derived CDR1 and CDR2 are MRHNA and SNTAGT. The V and J ends lost 4 bases and 3 bases respectively, with 14 bases between them. Sampled while nominally healthy, donors likely had unrecorded immune exposures. Vbeta (60) and Jbeta (13) primers were used in the PCR. Clones were sequenced by immunoSEQ multiplex PCR, and TCRdb holds only the in-frame ones, with some missing. The table lists 150,000 to 200,000 clones, around 80% of them singletons, with roughly 2.1% in the top ten. The source is a woman between 18 and 29 years old in good health and CMV-seropositive. This rearrangement joins TRBV6-4 to TRBJ2-3, with D maybe TRBD2 (6 bases). Sequenced sample: PBMCs. CDR3 region: CASSVDDGGTDTQYF. In DNA, the CDR3 is TGTGCCAGCAGTGTCGACGATGGGGGGACAGATACGCAGTATTTT.